These 26 T cell receptor beta chains were sequenced from one sample in a study of vaccination effects on CD4 cells after COVID-19 (dated by TCRdb to between 2022 and 2023). No antigens are known for them. The library relied on the immunoSEQ multiplex PCR assay. TCRdb took this table from immuneACCESS and kept in-frame rearrangements with V and J called. Such tables lack part of the clones; where checked against another copy, unresolved V genes explain under half of the gap, and the rest is unexplained. Across this sample there are about 61,000 clones, with more than 80% seen only once. Jointly, the top ten make up roughly 2.4% of the sample. To identify antigen-specific CD4+ T cell clonotypes by their expansion, the ViraFEST assay first stimulated PBMC with viral peptide pools and then applied TCR sequencing. After around ten days of culture, CD4+ T cells were isolated with the EasySep CD4+ T cell isolation kit.

Source: CD4+ T cells from PBMCs cultured with HCoV-229E spike peptides, taken before COVID-19 vaccination. In light of the paper, this sample's cell subset or site label describes: HCoV-229E spike overlapping peptide pool stimulation. The receptors come from a human donor who received a COVID-19 vaccine.

The rearrangement uses TRBV6-4 and TRBJ2-2; no clear D gene. The CDR3 is 13 residues long. V was trimmed by 2 bases and J by 3 bases, leaving 4 bases between them. CDR1 and CDR2 (germline): MRHNA, SNTAGT. This chain's CDR3 is CASSDHDTGELFF. CDR3 DNA sequence: TGTGCCAGCAGTGACCACGACACCGGGGAGCTGTTTTTT.

This clone has just one count. V usage is TRBV4-1 and J usage is TRBJ1-6, with D perhaps TRBD1 (5 bases). V gave up 3 bases and J gave up 7 bases, with 10 bases separating them. There are 14 residues in the CDR3. CDR1 MGHRA and CDR2 YSYEKL come from the germline V gene. The CDR3 bases are TGCGCCAGCAGCCAGGCCCCAGGGAATTCACCCCTCCACTTT. This translates into CASSQAPGNSPLHF.

The V call is TRBV11-2, the J call TRBJ2-5, with D tentatively TRBD1 or TRBD2 (5 bases each). The CDR3 runs 17 residues. V shed 2 bases and J shed 4 bases, with 20 bases lying between them. CDR1 SGHAT and CDR2 FQNNGV come from the germline V gene. The chain's CDR3 is CASSLFGFGFGGETQYF. DNA of the CDR3: TGTGCCAGCAGCTTATTCGGCTTTGGGTTTGGGGGAGAGACCCAGTACTTC. Together with reference TRBV11-2 and TRBJ2-5, the CDR3 gives the full variable domain: EAGVAQSPRYKIIEKRQSVAFWCNPISGHATLYWYQQILGQGPKLLIQFQNNGVVDDSQLPKDRFSAERLKGVDSTLKIQPAKLEDSAVYLCASSLFGFGFGGETQYFGPGTRLLVL.

V usage is TRBV5-6 and J usage is TRBJ2-3; the D call may be TRBD1 or TRBD2 (5 bases each). The V gene lost 4 bases and the J gene lost 4 bases, with 13 bases spanning the gap. This CDR3 is built from 14 residues. Per the germline V gene, CDR1 is SGHDT and CDR2 is YYEEEE. In DNA form, the CDR3 reads TGTGCCAGCAGCGTTATGGGGGTGTCAGATACGCAGTATTTT. Encoded protein: CASSVMGVSDTQYF. The variable domain in full, completed from reference TRBV5-6 and TRBJ2-3, reads DAGVTQSPTHLIKTRGQQVTLRCSPKSGHDTVSWYQQALGQGPQFIFQYYEEEERQRGNFPDRFSGHQFPNYSSELNVNALLLGDSALYLCASSVMGVSDTQYFGPGTRLTVL.

This clone was picked up one time. V usage is TRBV24-1 and J usage is TRBJ1-5; 11 bases fit TRBD1. There are 17 residues in the CDR3. J lost 4 bases, V lost 4 bases, and 8 bases had no gene match. Germline loops: CDR1 KGHDR, CDR2 SFDVKD. The CDR3 region is CATSDPRTGGANQPQHF. CDR3 sequence (DNA): TGTGCCACCAGTGACCCCCGGACAGGGGGCGCAAATCAGCCCCAGCATTTT.

The genes are TRBV2 and TRBJ2-1, with 7 bases that match TRBD1. J lost 2 bases, V lost 1 base, and 2 bases had no gene match. This CDR3 has 15 amino acids. Germline values: CDR1 SNHLY, CDR2 FYNNEI. CDR3 sequence reads: CASSEDRGTYNEQFF. DNA for the CDR3: TGTGCCAGCAGTGAAGACAGGGGAACCTACAATGAGCAGTTCTTC.

The chain carries TRBV4-1 and TRBJ2-3; 8 nucleotides line up with TRBD2. Germline CDR1 and CDR2: MGHRA and YSYEKL. V lost 2 bases, J lost 0 bases, and 10 bases stayed unmatched. This CDR3 region has 18 residues. The CDR3 is CASSQSPGGPTSTDTQYF. In DNA, the CDR3 is TGCGCCAGCAGCCAATCCCCGGGGGGGCCCACTAGCACAGATACGCAGTATTTT.

A single count supports this clone. This chain joins TRBV3-1 (or the pseudogene TRBV3-2) and TRBJ1-2; unclear D gene. The V end lost 6 bases, the J end lost 6 bases, and 14 bases lay between the germline ends. Germline CDR1 LGHDT, CDR2 YNNKEL (reference sequence). This CDR3 spans 13 amino acids. The CDR3 DNA reads as TGTGCCAGCAGACCCGGACTCTCAAATGGCTACACCTTC. Its translation is CASRPGLSNGYTF.

The rearrangement links TRBV5-1 to TRBJ2-3, with 9 bases lining up with TRBD1. The CDR3 runs 15 residues. The germline gives CDR1 SGHRS, CDR2 YFSETQ. V was clipped by 5 bases and J by 3 bases; unmatched bases: 7. The CDR3 sequence: CASSSDGTGTDTQYF. As DNA, the CDR3 is TGCGCCAGCAGTTCTGACGGGACAGGGACAGATACGCAGTATTTT.

This clone was observed a single time. The chain is built from TRBV7-3 and TRBJ2-2; the match to TRBD2 covers 8 bases. J gave up 4 bases and V 4 bases, and 8 bases lay outside the gene matches. The germline CDR1 and CDR2 sequences are SGHTA and FQGTGA. This CDR3 is 16 amino acids long. The CDR3 here is CASSWAGGAVTGELFF. CDR3 sequence (DNA): TGTGCCAGCAGCTGGGCCGGGGGGGCGGTCACCGGGGAGCTGTTTTTT.

The chain couples TRBV6-5 to TRBJ2-3; 10 nucleotides match TRBD2. The junction had 2 bases not matched to a gene; V was cut back by 7 bases and J by 4 bases. The CDR3 sequence is 13 residues long. Germline V gene data show CDR1 as MNHEY and CDR2 as SVGAGI. The CDR3 DNA is TGTGCCAGCAACCTAGCGGGGGCAGATACGCAGTATTTT. Translating gives CASNLAGADTQYF.

The chain carries TRBV4-3 and TRBJ1-2, with 12 bases matching TRBD1. V lost 0 bases and J lost 6; bases outside the gene matches: 5. This CDR3 region has 16 residues. Per the germline V gene, CDR1 is LGHNA and CDR2 is YSLEER. CDR3 DNA: TGCGCCAGCAGCCAAGATGGGGGACAGGGGGCGAATGGCTACACCTTC. It encodes CASSQDGGQGANGYTF.

The CDR3 spells CSASVAGGFGEQYV. The CDR3, as DNA: TGCAGTGCTAGTGTTGCGGGGGGGTTTGGCGAGCAGTACGTC. The chain couples TRBV20-1 to TRBJ2-7; 9 bases map to TRBD2. V trimming: 3 bases; J trimming: 6 bases; junction bases outside the gene matches: 9. This CDR3 comprises 14 residues. Germline V gene lookup returns CDR1 DFQATT and CDR2 SNEGSKA (reference sequence).

The chain joins TRBV6-5 to TRBJ1-6; 9 bases agree with TRBD1. Losses at the gene ends were 6 bases for V and 7 bases for J; bases not matched to a gene: 7. CDR1 MNHEY and CDR2 SVGAGI come from the germline V gene. This CDR3 spans 15 amino acids. The CDR3 DNA sequence: TGTGCCAGCAGCTGGGGGACAGGGAAGAATTCACCCCTCCACTTT. Protein sequence: CASSWGTGKNSPLHF.

The rearrangement joins TRBV5-1 to TRBJ2-3; 7 bases align to TRBD2. Losses at the gene ends were 4 bases for V and 1 base for J; bases not matched to a gene: 6. The germline CDR1 and CDR2 sequences are SGHRS and YFSETQ. There are 15 residues in the CDR3. CDR3 bases: TGCGCCAGCAGCCACAGCGGGGCCCGCACAGATACGCAGTATTTT. Its protein product is CASSHSGARTDTQYF. Complete variable domain (other parts from reference TRBV5-1 and TRBJ2-3): KAGVTQTPRYLIKTRGQQVTLSCSPISGHRSVSWYQQTPGQGLQFLFEYFSETQRNKGNFPGRFSGRQFSNSRSEMNVSTLELGDSALYLCASSHSGARTDTQYFGPGTRLTVL.

This clone was counted a single time. This chain uses TRBV18 with TRBJ2-1; either TRBD1 or TRBD2 may fit D (5 bases each). Germline assignment: CDR1 KGHSH and CDR2 LQKENI. CDR3 size: 13 residues. Trimming pared 4 bases from V and 5 bases from J, leaving 9 bases between. For the CDR3, the DNA is TGTGCCAGCTCACGTGGGACCGACAATGAGCAGTTCTTC. Translating it yields CASSRGTDNEQFF.

J is TRBJ2-1 and V is TRBV7-3; 7 nucleotides align to TRBD2. The CDR3 extends over 15 amino acids. Germline V gives CDR1 SGHTA, CDR2 FQGTGA. The junction had 10 bases not matched to a gene; V was cut back by 5 bases and J by 6 bases. CDR3 in amino acids: CASSPPGGRGNEQFF. CDR3 nucleotides: TGTGCCAGCAGCCCCCCGGGGGGTCGGGGCAATGAGCAGTTCTTC.

A few counts support this clone. This chain uses TRBV19 with TRBJ1-2; D not certain. CDR3 length equals 13 residues. Trimming removed 10 bases at V and 0 bases at J, with 12 bases between. Germline V CDR1 and CDR2: LNHDA, SQIVND (reference sequence). CDR3 sequence: CATRRTANYGYTF. CDR3 DNA sequence: TGTGCCACCCGACGGACTGCTAACTATGGCTACACCTTC.

The rearrangement uses TRBV14 and TRBJ1-1, with a possible D match to TRBD1 (5 bases). The CDR3 runs to 16 residues. Germline V gene sequence: CDR1 SGHDN, CDR2 FVKESK. V was pared by 4 bases and J by 3 bases, with 18 bases between. The CDR3 DNA reads as TGTGCCAGCAGCCTCTATAAGGGGTCAATGGACACTGAAGCTTTCTTT. It encodes CASSLYKGSMDTEAFF.

Only one count was recorded for this clone. The J gene is TRBJ2-7, the V gene TRBV6-5; a possible D gene is TRBD1 (7 bases). Trimming took off 6 bases at V and 2 bases at J, with 17 bases between the two ends. The CDR3 is 15 residues long. Germline V gene data show CDR1 as MNHEY and CDR2 as SVGAGI. The CDR3 is CASRRGRDRPYEQYV. Written as DNA, the CDR3 is TGTGCCAGCAGACGGGGGCGGGACAGACCCTACGAGCAGTACGTC.

V usage is TRBV24-1 and J usage is TRBJ1-1, with 7 positions matching TRBD1. Germline V CDR1 and CDR2: KGHDR, SFDVKD. This CDR3 comprises 15 residues. V lost 2 bases, J lost 3 bases, and 5 bases stayed unmatched. As DNA, the CDR3 is TGTGCCACCAGTGATTCGCACCAGGGGGACACTGAAGCTTTCTTT. Amino acids: CATSDSHQGDTEAFF.

This rearrangement joins TRBV18 to TRBJ2-7; 9 bases map to TRBD1. The CDR3 covers 13 residues. The V and J ends lost 3 bases and 7 bases, in that order; junction bases with no gene match: 4. Germline V CDR1 and CDR2: KGHSH, LQKENI. This CDR3 is CASSPGTGFEQYV. The CDR3 DNA is TGTGCCAGCTCACCCGGGACAGGGTTTGAGCAGTACGTC.

In this sample, this clone turned up a few times. The chain combines TRBV5-1 with TRBJ2-7; 9 nucleotides agree with TRBD1. Germline lookup yields CDR1 SGHRS and CDR2 YFSETQ. Trimming removed 1 base from V and 3 bases from J; junction bases left unmatched: 5. The CDR3 extends over 15 amino acids. The DNA of the CDR3 is TGCGCCAGCAGCTTGAACGCGGGACAGGGCTACGAGCAGTACGTC. Its translation: CASSLNAGQGYEQYV.

The V call is TRBV28, the J call TRBJ1-1; no clear D. This CDR3 spans 14 amino acids. The V end lost 1 base, the J end lost 7 bases, and 13 bases lay between the germline ends. Per the germline V gene, CDR1 is MDHEN and CDR2 is SYDVKM. For the CDR3, the DNA is TGTGCCAGCAGTTTATCGAGCCAGTATCGTGAAGCTTTCTTT. This encodes CASSLSSQYREAFF.

The count of this clone is one. In DNA, the CDR3 is TGTGCCAGCAGGACGGGACAGGGGAACTATGGCTACACCTTC. This sequence encodes CASRTGQGNYGYTF. The chain recombines TRBV5-5 with TRBJ1-2, with TRBD1 identical over 10 bases. J lost 2 bases, V lost 5 bases, and 3 bases had no gene match. The CDR3 extends over 14 amino acids. Per the germline V gene, CDR1 is SGHKS and CDR2 is YYEKEE (reference sequence).

The CDR3 reads CASSIDSPSSYEQYV. In DNA form, the CDR3 reads TGTGCCAGTAGTATTGACAGCCCGAGCTCCTACGAGCAGTACGTC. This chain connects TRBV19 to TRBJ2-7, with D maybe TRBD1 (5 bases). The CDR3 totals 15 residues. From germline, CDR1 is LNHDA and CDR2 SQIVND (reference sequence). V lost 3 bases to trimming and J lost 0 bases, with 12 bases between them.